This entry concerns a single TCR beta chain. TCRdb re-called the 5' RACE reads and catalogs CDR3 proteins one per entry, DNA excluded. Its clone listing holds some 83,000 distinct CDR3 sequences. These data are taken from a study of monozygotic twins with inflammatory bowel disease. CDR1 and CDR2 (germline): DFQATT, SNEGSKA (reference sequence). This CDR3 region has 13 residues. The chain has TRBV20-1 and TRBJ1-2. This receptor was obtained from a human donor with ulcerative colitis or Crohn's disease, or a healthy co-twin of an affected twin (not recorded which). Sequenced material: blood. The CDR3 sequence: CSASLVETYGYTF.